This T cell receptor (beta chain) was recovered during a study of blood T cell repertoires in COVID-19. Clones were read by immunoSEQ multiplex PCR, and TCRdb kept only the in-frame ones, dropping some. The data hold about 220,000 clones, with more than 65% observed a single time. The sequence was obtained from a woman aged 55-70 years with acute or convalescent COVID-19. Source material: peripheral blood.

The CDR3 loop is CAWSKLAGVYEQYF. The CDR3 DNA is TGTGCCTGGAGTAAGCTAGCGGGAGTTTACGAGCAGTACTTC. The chain links TRBV30 to TRBJ2-7; TRBD2 aligns across 10 bases. Germline V gene lookup returns CDR1 GTSNPN and CDR2 SVGIG (reference sequence). V lost 2 bases and J lost 4; bases outside the gene matches: 5. The CDR3 sequence is 14 residues long.